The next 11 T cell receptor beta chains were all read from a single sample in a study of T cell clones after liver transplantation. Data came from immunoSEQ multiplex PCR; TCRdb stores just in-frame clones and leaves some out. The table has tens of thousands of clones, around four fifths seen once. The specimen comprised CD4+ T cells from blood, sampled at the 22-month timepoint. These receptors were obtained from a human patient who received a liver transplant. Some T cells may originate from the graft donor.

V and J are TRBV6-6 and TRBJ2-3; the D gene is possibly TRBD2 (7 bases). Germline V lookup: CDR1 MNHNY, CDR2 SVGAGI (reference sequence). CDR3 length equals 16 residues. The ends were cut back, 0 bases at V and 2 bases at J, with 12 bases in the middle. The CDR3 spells CASSYSRGGPTDTQYF. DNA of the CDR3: TGTGCCAGCAGTTACTCGAGGGGGGGCCCCACAGATACGCAGTATTTT.

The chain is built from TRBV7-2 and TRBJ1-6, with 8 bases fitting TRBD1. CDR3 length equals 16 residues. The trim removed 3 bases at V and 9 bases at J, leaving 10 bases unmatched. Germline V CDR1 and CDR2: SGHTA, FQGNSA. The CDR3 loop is CASSFDRTGFGSPLHF. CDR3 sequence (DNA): TGTGCCAGCAGCTTCGACAGGACAGGGTTTGGTTCACCCCTCCACTTT.

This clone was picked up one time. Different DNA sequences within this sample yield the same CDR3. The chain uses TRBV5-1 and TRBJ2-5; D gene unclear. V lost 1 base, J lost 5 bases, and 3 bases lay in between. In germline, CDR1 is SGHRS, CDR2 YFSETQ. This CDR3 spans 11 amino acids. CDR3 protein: CASSLLETQYF. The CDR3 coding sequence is TGCGCCAGCAGCTTGTTGGAGACCCAGTACTTC.

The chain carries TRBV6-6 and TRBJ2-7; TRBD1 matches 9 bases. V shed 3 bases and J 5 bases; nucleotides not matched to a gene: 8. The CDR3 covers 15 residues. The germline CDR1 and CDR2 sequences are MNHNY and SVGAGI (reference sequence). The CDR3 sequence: CASSYSADRGHEQYF. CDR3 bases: TGTGCCAGCAGTTATTCCGCGGACAGGGGCCACGAGCAGTACTTC.

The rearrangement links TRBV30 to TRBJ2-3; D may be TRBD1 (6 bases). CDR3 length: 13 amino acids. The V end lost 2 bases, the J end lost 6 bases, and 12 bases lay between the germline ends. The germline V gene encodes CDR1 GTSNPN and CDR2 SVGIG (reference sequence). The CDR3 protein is CAWSQGFGDTQYF. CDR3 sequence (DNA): TGTGCCTGGAGTCAGGGGTTTGGGGATACGCAGTATTTT.

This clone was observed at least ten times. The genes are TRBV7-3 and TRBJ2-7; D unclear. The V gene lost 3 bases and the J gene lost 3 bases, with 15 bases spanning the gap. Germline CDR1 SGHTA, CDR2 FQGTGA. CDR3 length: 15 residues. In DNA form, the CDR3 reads TGTGCCAGCAGCTTGGGCGCGACGGCATTCTACGAGCAGTACTTC. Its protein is CASSLGATAFYEQYF.

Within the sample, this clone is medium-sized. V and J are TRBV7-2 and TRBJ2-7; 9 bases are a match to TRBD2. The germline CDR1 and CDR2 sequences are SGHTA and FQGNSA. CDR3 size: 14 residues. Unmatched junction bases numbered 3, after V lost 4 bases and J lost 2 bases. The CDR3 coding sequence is TGTGCCAGCAGCTCCCTAGCGGGAACCTACGAGCAGTACTTC. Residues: CASSSLAGTYEQYF.

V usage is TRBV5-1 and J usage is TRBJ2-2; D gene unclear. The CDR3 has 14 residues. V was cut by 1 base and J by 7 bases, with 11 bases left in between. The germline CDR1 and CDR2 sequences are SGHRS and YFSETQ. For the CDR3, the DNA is TGCGCCAGCAGCTTGAGGGATCAGAGCGGGGAGCTGTTTTTT. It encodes CASSLRDQSGELFF.

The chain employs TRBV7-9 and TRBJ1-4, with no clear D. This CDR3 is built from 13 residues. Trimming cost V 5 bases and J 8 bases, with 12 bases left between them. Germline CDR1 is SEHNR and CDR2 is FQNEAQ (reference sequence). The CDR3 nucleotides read TGTGCCAGCAGCCCCCGTGGGTACGAAAAACTGTTTTTT. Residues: CASSPRGYEKLFF.

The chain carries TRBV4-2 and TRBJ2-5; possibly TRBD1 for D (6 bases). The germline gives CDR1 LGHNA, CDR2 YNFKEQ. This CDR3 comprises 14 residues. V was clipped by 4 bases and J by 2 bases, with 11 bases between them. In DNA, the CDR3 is TGTGCCAGCAGCCCCAGGACAGATCAAGAGACCCAGTACTTC. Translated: CASSPRTDQETQYF.

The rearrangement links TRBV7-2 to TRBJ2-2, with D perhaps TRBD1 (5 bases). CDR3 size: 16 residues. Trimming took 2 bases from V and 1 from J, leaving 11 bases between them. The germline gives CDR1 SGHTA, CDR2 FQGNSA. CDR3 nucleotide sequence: TGTGCCAGCAGCTTATTCAGGGCATTGAACACCGGGGAGCTGTTTTTT. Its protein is CASSLFRALNTGELFF.